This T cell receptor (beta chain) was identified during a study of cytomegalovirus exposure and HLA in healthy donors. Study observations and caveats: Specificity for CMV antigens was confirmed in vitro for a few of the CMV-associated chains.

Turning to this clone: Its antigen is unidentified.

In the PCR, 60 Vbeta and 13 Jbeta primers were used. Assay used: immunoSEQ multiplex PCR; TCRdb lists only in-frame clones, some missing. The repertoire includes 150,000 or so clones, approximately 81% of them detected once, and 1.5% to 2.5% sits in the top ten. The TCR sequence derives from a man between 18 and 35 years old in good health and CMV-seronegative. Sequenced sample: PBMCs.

The CDR3 DNA sequence: TGTGCCAGCAGGCAGCCCCGGAGGGACCGCGCCTACGAGCAGTACTTC. Translated, it gives CASRQPRRDRAYEQYF. V and J are TRBV28 and TRBJ2-7, with D possibly being TRBD2 (6 bases). CDR1 is MDHEN and CDR2 is SYDVKM in the germline V gene. Deletions cut 6 bases from V and 2 bases from J, with 20 bases between. This CDR3 has 16 amino acids.